The next 9 T cell receptor beta chains were all read from a single sample in a study of blood T cells in healthy people across ages. A second PCR, run for about 7 to 11 cycles, used a sample-barcoded 5' primer plus a J-beta primer mix. TCRdb reanalysed the 5' RACE reads using MiXCR and keeps one entry per CDR3 protein. The table has around 1,500,000 distinct CDR3 sequences, approximately 38% seen once. The source material was blood. The receptors derive from a woman younger than 30 in good health.

The genes are TRBV5-1 and TRBJ2-5; the D gene is possibly TRBD1 (5 bases). The V end was cut by 2 bases, the J end by 2 bases, with 13 bases between. Germline V gives CDR1 SGHRS, CDR2 YFSETQ. This CDR3 comprises 15 residues. The CDR3 is CASSFWGGPQETQYF. CDR3 in DNA: TGCGCCAGCAGCTTCTGGGGCGGCCCACAAGAGACCCAGTACTTC.

This clonotype was found a few times. At one of its ends the junction is not consistent with the germline gene, which may arise from a read error. The chain has TRBV24-1 and TRBJ2-1, with D maybe TRBD1 (6 bases). The CDR3 has 17 amino acids. Germline CDR1 and CDR2: KGHDR and SFDVKD. The CDR3, as DNA: TGTGCCACCAGTGATGAAAGGCAGGGGAGCTCCCACAATGAGCAGTTCTTC. Protein sequence: CATSDERQGSSHNEQFF.

The rearrangement links TRBV18 to TRBJ1-1; D is unresolved. The germline gives CDR1 KGHSH, CDR2 LQKENI. This CDR3 region has 14 residues. Trimming took 1 base from V and 4 from J, leaving 10 bases between them. In DNA form, the CDR3 reads TGTGCCAGCTCACCACGGGTTGAGGGCACTGAAGCTTTCTTT. This translates into CASSPRVEGTEAFF.

The rearrangement links TRBV27 to TRBJ1-5; a possible D gene is TRBD1 (5 bases). This CDR3 has 19 amino acids. Germline CDR1 and CDR2: MNHEY and SMNVEV (reference sequence). The V end was cut by 4 bases, the J end by 0 bases, with 22 bases between. The CDR3 spells CASSSSPGAAKYSNQPQHF. The CDR3 DNA sequence: TGTGCCAGCAGTTCCTCCCCCGGGGCAGCAAAATATAGCAATCAGCCCCAGCATTTT.

The genes are TRBV13 and TRBJ2-3; D is unclear. Trimming took off 5 bases at V and 0 bases at J, with 9 bases between the two ends. The CDR3 consists of 14 residues. Germline CDR1 and CDR2: PRHDT and FYEKMQ (reference sequence). CDR3 DNA sequence: TGTGCCAGCAGCCCCTCCGTTAGCACAGATACGCAGTATTTT. Translating gives CASSPSVSTDTQYF.

The CDR3 nucleotides are TGTGCCAGCAGCTTAGCCCGGGACAGGGGTATCGCAACTAATGAAAAACTGTTTTTT. It encodes CASSLARDRGIATNEKLFF. The chain combines TRBV7-9 with TRBJ1-4, with 10 bases aligning to TRBD1. The CDR3 loop spans 19 amino acids. Unmatched junction bases numbered 7, after V lost 0 bases and J lost 0 bases. The germline gives CDR1 SEHNR, CDR2 FQNEAQ (reference sequence).

The V call is TRBV6-5, the J call TRBJ2-2, with 11 bases identical to TRBD2. The CDR3 sequence is 15 residues long. V shed 6 bases and J 6 bases; nucleotides not matched to a gene: 6. CDR1 MNHEY and CDR2 SVGAGI come from the germline V gene. This CDR3 is CASRLAGAPAGELFF. In DNA, the CDR3 is TGTGCCAGCAGACTAGCGGGGGCCCCAGCCGGGGAGCTGTTTTTT.

The chain carries TRBV12-3 or TRBV12-4 and TRBJ1-1; D call uncertain. This CDR3 is 14 amino acids long. V gave up 10 bases and J gave up 2 bases, with 17 bases separating them. The CDR3, as DNA: TGTGCCAACTCTCTACGGGCCGGTAACACTGAAGCTTTCTTT. Translating it yields CANSLRAGNTEAFF.

This clonotype was counted between two and nine times. The chain uses TRBV25-1 and TRBJ1-2; TRBD1 agrees at 8 bases. The CDR3 is 12 amino acids. The trim removed 4 bases at V and 11 bases at J, leaving 6 bases unmatched. CDR1 MGHDK and CDR2 SYGVNS come from the germline V gene. CDR3 loop: CASSAQGEGYTF. In nucleotides, the CDR3 is TGTGCCAGCAGTGCACAGGGGGAGGGGTACACCTTC.